The present entry profiles one T cell receptor beta chain with its context. V trimming: 2 bases; J trimming: 8 bases; junction bases outside the gene matches: 8. This CDR3 has 14 residues. CDR1 SQVTM and CDR2 ANQGSEA come from the germline V gene. Original processing notes: Amplifying reference gene primers gave estimates of nucleated cell counts. Here immunoSEQ multiplex PCR was the method, and the copy in TCRdb shows in-frame clones only, minus some. The DNA was the basis for D and trimming; V, J and clone size are from that table. The sample lists around 120,000 clones; more than 60% were seen once. These data are taken from a study of blood T cell repertoires in COVID-19. On the study more broadly: PBMCs, B-cell-depleted T cells, or T cells provided the cDNA or gDNA that made up the material.

Sequenced: peripheral blood. This receptor was obtained from a man between 65 and 79 years old with acute or convalescent COVID-19. The chain employs TRBV29-1 and TRBJ1-2; 10 positions agree with TRBD1. CDR3 sequence reads: CSVERDRGIGGYTF. CDR3 nucleotides: TGCAGCGTTGAACGGGACAGGGGAATAGGAGGCTACACCTTC.